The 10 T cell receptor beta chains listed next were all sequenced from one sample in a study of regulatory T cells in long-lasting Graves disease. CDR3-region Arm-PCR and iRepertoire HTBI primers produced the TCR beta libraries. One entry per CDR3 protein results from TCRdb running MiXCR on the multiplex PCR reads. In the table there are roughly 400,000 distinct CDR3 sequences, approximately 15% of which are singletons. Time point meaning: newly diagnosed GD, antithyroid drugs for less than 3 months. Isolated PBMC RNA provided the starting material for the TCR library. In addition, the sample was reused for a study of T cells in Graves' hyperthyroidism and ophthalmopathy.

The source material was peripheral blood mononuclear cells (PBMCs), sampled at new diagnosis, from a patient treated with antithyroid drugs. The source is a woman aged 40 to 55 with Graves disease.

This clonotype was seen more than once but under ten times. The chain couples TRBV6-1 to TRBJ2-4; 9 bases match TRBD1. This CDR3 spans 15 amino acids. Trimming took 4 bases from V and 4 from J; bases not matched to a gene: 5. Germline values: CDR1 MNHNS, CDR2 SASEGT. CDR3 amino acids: CASSANRGLKNIQYF. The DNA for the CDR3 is TGTGCCAGCAGTGCCAACAGGGGGCTGAAAAACATTCAGTACTTC.

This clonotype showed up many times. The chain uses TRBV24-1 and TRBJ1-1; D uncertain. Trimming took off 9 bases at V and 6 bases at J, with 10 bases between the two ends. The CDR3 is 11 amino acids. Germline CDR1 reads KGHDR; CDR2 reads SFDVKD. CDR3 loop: CATQYGSEAFF. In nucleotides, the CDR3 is TGTGCCACCCAGTACGGCTCTGAAGCTTTCTTT.

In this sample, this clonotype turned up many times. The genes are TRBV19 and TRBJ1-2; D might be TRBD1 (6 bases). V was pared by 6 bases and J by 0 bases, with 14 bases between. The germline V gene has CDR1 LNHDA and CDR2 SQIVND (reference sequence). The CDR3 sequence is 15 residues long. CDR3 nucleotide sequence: TGTGCCAGTAGCCCCACAGGGAACACTAACTATGGCTACACCTTC. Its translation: CASSPTGNTNYGYTF.

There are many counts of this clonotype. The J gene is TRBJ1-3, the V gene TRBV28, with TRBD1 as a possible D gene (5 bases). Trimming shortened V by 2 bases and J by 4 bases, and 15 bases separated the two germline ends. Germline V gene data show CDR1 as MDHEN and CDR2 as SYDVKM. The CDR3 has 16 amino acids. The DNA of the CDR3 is TGTGCCAGCAGTTTACAGGGACCGTTAGGAGGAAACACCATATATTTT. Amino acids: CASSLQGPLGGNTIYF.

The CDR3 loop is CASSEISGAYNEQFF. CDR3 nucleotides: TGTGCCAGCAGTGAGATTAGCGGGGCCTACAATGAGCAGTTCTTC. The V call is TRBV2, the J call TRBJ2-1; 8 bases are shared with TRBD2. The V gene's germline CDR1 is SNHLY and CDR2 FYNNEI. The CDR3 runs to 15 residues. The V gene end was trimmed by 3 bases and the J gene end by 2 bases; junction bases not matched to a gene: 3.

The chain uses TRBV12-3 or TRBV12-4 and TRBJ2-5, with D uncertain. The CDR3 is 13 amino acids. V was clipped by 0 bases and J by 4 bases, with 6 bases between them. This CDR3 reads CASSLAVAETQYF. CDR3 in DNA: TGTGCCAGCAGTTTAGCGGTGGCAGAGACCCAGTACTTC.

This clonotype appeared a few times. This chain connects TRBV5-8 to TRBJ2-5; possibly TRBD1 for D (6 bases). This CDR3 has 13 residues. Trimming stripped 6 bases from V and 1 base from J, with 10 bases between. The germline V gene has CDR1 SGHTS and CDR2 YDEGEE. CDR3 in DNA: TGTGCCAGCACAGGACAGATCCAAGAGACCCAGTACTTC. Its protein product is CASTGQIQETQYF.

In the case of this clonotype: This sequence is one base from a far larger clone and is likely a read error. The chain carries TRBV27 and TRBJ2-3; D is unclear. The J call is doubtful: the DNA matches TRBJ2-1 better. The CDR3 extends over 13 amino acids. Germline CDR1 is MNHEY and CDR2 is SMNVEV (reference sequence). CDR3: CASSPASSNEQFF. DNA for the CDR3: TGTGCCAGCAGCCCCGCCAGTAGCAATGAGCAGTTCTTC.

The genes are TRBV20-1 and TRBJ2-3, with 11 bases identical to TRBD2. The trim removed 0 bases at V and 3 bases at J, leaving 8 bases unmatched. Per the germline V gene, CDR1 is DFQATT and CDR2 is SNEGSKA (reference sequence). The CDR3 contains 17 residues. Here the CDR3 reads CSAREGIAGGRTDTQYF. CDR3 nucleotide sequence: TGCAGTGCTAGAGAGGGGATAGCGGGAGGGCGGACAGATACGCAGTATTTT.

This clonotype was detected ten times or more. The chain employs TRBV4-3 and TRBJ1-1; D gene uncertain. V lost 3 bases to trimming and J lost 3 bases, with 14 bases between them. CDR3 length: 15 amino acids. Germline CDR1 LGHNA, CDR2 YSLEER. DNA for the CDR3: TGCGCCAGCAGCCAGACGGCGGCAGAGGACACTGAAGCTTTCTTT. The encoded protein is CASSQTAAEDTEAFF.